The clone carrying this TCR beta chain appeared a single time. Its antigen is not known. Germline CDR1 reads SGHTA; CDR2 reads FQGNSA. The CDR3 extends over 15 amino acids. V was shortened by 6 bases and J by 5 bases, with 19 bases between the two germline ends. This sample was included in a study of shared clonotypes between healthy human individuals. Study-wide points: Donor scarcity curtailed the genetic and exposure-history diversity represented herein. Clonotypes not shared had lower generation probabilities than those common to all four donors. Exclusively blood specimens were collected; tissue repertoires likely differ.

Data came from immunoSEQ multiplex PCR; TCRdb stores just in-frame clones and leaves some out. The sample lists about 990,000 clones, about 84% occurring once. The J gene is TRBJ1-2, the V gene TRBV7-2; no clear D gene. Source material: memory CD4+ T cells from PBMCs. As to subset: CD45RA-negative fraction. The receptor was isolated from a man aged 18-30 years in good health. Some clones in this sample may be carry-over from other donors' samples. CDR3: CASSPGVRTEYGYTF. The CDR3 DNA is TGTGCCAGCAGTCCTGGCGTCCGGACGGAGTATGGCTACACCTTC.